The sequence of this TCR beta chain was determined in a study of shared clonotypes between healthy human individuals. Study-level results: Naive subsets generally had larger estimated richness than memory subsets. Among donors, clonotype sharing was expected to be affected by sequencing depth. Clonotypes shared by all four donors outscored non-shared clonotypes in generation probability.

V was cut by 6 bases and J by 0 bases, with 9 bases left in between. This CDR3 is 15 amino acids long. Germline V gene lookup returns CDR1 SGHNT and CDR2 YENEEA. In its sample, this clone was seen once. The antigen is unknown. Genomic DNA (from each subset) was split evenly across several immunoSEQ plates. TCRdb's table, derived via immunoSEQ multiplex PCR, lists solely in-frame clones and lacks some. The repertoire holds about 2 million clones, with 90% to 95% as singletons. This clonotype was obtained from a man aged 18 to 29 in good health. The sample consisted of naive CD4+ T cells sorted from blood. Regarding subset: CD45RA+ positively selected. The chain employs TRBV11-3 and TRBJ1-6, with unresolved D. The CDR3 loop is CASSRAYSYNSPLHF. The CDR3 nucleotides are TGTGCCAGCAGTAGAGCGTACTCCTATAATTCACCCCTCCACTTT.